Each of the 6 T cell receptor beta chains below was sequenced from the same sample in a study of vaccination and CD4 T cells after COVID-19. Their antigens are not known. With the Oncomine TCR Beta short-read assay, DNA from cultured CD4+ T cells was sequenced. One entry per CDR3 protein results from TCRdb running MiXCR on the PCR reads. The table includes under 20,000 distinct CDR3 sequences, approximately 50% detected once. Sample treatment: approximately nine-day PBMC culture with coronavirus spike peptide pools or control peptides (ViraFEST assay). Sequenced: CD4+ T cells from blood, cultured in vitro. The receptors stem from a human donor who had recovered from COVID-19.

In this sample, this clonotype turned up a few times. The chain uses TRBV27 and TRBJ1-2, with 10 bases that match TRBD1. J lost 2 bases, V lost 8 bases, and 17 bases had no gene match. Germline values: CDR1 MNHEY, CDR2 SMNVEV (reference sequence). The CDR3 extends over 18 amino acids. Here the CDR3 reads CASAYLRGGQGTNYGYTF. CDR3 nucleotides: TGTGCCAGCGCATACCTCCGGGGGGGACAGGGGACGAACTATGGCTACACCTTC.

V is TRBV12-3 or TRBV12-4 and J is TRBJ2-7; 8 bases fit TRBD1. This CDR3 comprises 14 residues. V gave up 3 bases and J gave up 6 bases; unmatched junction bases: 7. The CDR3 region has the DNA TGTGCCAGCAGTTTTGCAGGGGGCAGTGTCGAGCAGTACTTC. Translation gives CASSFAGGSVEQYF.

This chain joins TRBV19 and TRBJ1-1, with no clear D. Deletions cut 0 bases from V and 6 bases from J, with 23 bases between. The germline gives CDR1 LNHDA, CDR2 SQIVND (reference sequence). The CDR3 covers 18 residues. This CDR3 is CASSIDRRSGLSRAEAFF. As DNA, the CDR3 is TGTGCCAGTAGTATAGATCGCCGGTCAGGCCTGAGTCGGGCTGAAGCTTTCTTT.

The chain uses TRBV27 and TRBJ2-2; 10 nucleotides line up with TRBD1. The CDR3 runs 17 residues. In germline, CDR1 is MNHEY, CDR2 SMNVEV (reference sequence). V was pared by 0 bases and J by 6 bases, with 7 bases of the junction left unmatched. CDR3 DNA: TGTGCCAGCAGTTTATCTGTGGACAGGGGGATAGCCGGGGAGCTGTTTTTT. Residues: CASSLSVDRGIAGELFF.

This clonotype was picked up a small number of times. V gene TRBV20-1 combines with J gene TRBJ1-5; D is unclear. The germline V gene encodes CDR1 DFQATT and CDR2 SNEGSKA (reference sequence). V was pared by 2 bases and J by 3 bases, with 5 bases between. The CDR3 covers 12 residues. CDR3 DNA sequence: TGCAGTGCTAGACAATTCAATCAGCCCCAGCATTTT. Amino acids: CSARQFNQPQHF.

This clonotype was counted only a few times. This chain links TRBV27 with TRBJ1-5, with a tentative D call TRBD1 (5 bases). In germline, CDR1 is MNHEY, CDR2 SMNVEV (reference sequence). The CDR3 runs to 16 residues. The V end lost 5 bases, the J end lost 0 bases, and 14 bases lay between the germline ends. Written as DNA, the CDR3 is TGTGCCAGCAGTCCCCAGGGCGTCAATAGCAATCAGCCCCAGCATTTT. Translation: CASSPQGVNSNQPQHF.